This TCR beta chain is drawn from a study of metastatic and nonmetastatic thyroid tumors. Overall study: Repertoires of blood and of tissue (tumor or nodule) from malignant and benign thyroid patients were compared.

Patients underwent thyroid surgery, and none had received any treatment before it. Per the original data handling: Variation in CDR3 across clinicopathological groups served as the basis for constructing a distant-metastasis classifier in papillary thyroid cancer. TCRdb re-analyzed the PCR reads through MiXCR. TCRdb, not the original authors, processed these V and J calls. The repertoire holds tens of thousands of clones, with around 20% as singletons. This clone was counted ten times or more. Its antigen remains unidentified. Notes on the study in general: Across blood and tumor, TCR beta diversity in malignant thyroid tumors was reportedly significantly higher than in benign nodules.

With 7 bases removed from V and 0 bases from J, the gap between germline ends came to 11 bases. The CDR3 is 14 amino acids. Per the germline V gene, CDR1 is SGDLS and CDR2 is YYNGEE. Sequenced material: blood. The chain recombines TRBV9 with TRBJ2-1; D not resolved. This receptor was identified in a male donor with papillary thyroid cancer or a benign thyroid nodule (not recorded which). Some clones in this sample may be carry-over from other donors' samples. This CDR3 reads CASRRASSYNEQFF. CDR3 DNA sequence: TGTGCCAGCCGTAGGGCCTCCTCCTACAATGAGCAGTTCTTC.